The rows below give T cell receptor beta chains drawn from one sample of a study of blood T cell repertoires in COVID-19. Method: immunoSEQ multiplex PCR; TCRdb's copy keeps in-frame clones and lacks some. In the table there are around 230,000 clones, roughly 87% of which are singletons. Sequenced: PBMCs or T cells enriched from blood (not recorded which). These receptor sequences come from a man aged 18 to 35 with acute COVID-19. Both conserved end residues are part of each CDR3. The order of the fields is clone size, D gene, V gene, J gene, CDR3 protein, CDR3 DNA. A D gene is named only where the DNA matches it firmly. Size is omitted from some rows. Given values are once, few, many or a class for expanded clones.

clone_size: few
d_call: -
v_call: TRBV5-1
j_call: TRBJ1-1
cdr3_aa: CASSLYEQRTEAFF
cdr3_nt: TGCGCCAGCAGCTTGTACGAGCAGAGGACTGAAGCTTTCTTT

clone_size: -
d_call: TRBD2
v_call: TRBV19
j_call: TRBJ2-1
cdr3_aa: CKSRARLAGYNEQFF
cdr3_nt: TGTAAGTCCCGGGCGAGGCTAGCGGGTTACAATGAGCAGTTCTTC

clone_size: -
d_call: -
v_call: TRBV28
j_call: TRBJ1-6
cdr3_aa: CASRRQYNSPLHF
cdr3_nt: TGTGCCAGCAGGCGACAGTATAATTCACCCCTCCACTTT

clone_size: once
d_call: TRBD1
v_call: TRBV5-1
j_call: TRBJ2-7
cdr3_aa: CASSPAGTATYEQYF
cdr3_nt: TGCGCCAGCAGCCCTGCCGGGACAGCGACCTACGAGCAGTACTTC

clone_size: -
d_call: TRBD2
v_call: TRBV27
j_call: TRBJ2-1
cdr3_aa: CASSFYGLAGDNEQFF
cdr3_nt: TGTGCCAGCAGTTTCTATGGACTAGCGGGAGACAATGAGCAGTTCTTC

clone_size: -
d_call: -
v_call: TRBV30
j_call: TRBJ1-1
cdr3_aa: CAWSSQMNTEAFF
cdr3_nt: TGTGCCTGGAGTTCACAGATGAACACTGAAGCTTTCTTT

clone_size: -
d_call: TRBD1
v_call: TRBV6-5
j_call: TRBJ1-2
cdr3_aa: CASRGDRGDGYTF
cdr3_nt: TGTGCCAGCAGAGGAGACAGGGGAGATGGCTACACCTTC

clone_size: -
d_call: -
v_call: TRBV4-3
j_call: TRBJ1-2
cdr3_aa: CASSQETDGGGYGYTF
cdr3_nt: TGCGCCAGCAGCCAAGAGACCGATGGAGGTGGCTATGGCTACACCTTC

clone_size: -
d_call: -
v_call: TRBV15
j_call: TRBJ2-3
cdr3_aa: CATSLGTPRGTDTQYF
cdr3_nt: TGTGCCACCAGCCTAGGTACCCCTAGAGGGACAGATACGCAGTATTTT

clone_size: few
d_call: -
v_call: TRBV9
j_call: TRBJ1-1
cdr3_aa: CASSVGHLGTEAFF
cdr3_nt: TGTGCCAGCAGCGTTGGACACCTGGGGACTGAAGCTTTCTTT

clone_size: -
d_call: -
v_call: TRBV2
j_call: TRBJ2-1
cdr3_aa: CASSEGALDEQFF
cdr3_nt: TGTGCCAGCAGTGAAGGGGCCCTGGATGAGCAGTTCTTC